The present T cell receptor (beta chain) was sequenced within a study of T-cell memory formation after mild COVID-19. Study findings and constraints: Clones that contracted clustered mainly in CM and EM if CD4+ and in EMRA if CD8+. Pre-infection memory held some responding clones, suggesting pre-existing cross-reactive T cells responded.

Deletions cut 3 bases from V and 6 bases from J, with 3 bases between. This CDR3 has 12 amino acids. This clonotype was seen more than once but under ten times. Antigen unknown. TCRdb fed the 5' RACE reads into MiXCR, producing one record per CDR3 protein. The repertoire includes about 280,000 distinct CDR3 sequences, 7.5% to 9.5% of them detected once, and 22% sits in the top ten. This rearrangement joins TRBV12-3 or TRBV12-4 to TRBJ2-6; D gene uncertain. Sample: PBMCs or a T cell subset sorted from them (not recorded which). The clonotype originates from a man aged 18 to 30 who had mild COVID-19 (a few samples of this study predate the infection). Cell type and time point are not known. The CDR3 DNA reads TGTGCCAGCAGTTTCGCGGCCAACGTCCTGACTTTC. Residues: CASSFAANVLTF.